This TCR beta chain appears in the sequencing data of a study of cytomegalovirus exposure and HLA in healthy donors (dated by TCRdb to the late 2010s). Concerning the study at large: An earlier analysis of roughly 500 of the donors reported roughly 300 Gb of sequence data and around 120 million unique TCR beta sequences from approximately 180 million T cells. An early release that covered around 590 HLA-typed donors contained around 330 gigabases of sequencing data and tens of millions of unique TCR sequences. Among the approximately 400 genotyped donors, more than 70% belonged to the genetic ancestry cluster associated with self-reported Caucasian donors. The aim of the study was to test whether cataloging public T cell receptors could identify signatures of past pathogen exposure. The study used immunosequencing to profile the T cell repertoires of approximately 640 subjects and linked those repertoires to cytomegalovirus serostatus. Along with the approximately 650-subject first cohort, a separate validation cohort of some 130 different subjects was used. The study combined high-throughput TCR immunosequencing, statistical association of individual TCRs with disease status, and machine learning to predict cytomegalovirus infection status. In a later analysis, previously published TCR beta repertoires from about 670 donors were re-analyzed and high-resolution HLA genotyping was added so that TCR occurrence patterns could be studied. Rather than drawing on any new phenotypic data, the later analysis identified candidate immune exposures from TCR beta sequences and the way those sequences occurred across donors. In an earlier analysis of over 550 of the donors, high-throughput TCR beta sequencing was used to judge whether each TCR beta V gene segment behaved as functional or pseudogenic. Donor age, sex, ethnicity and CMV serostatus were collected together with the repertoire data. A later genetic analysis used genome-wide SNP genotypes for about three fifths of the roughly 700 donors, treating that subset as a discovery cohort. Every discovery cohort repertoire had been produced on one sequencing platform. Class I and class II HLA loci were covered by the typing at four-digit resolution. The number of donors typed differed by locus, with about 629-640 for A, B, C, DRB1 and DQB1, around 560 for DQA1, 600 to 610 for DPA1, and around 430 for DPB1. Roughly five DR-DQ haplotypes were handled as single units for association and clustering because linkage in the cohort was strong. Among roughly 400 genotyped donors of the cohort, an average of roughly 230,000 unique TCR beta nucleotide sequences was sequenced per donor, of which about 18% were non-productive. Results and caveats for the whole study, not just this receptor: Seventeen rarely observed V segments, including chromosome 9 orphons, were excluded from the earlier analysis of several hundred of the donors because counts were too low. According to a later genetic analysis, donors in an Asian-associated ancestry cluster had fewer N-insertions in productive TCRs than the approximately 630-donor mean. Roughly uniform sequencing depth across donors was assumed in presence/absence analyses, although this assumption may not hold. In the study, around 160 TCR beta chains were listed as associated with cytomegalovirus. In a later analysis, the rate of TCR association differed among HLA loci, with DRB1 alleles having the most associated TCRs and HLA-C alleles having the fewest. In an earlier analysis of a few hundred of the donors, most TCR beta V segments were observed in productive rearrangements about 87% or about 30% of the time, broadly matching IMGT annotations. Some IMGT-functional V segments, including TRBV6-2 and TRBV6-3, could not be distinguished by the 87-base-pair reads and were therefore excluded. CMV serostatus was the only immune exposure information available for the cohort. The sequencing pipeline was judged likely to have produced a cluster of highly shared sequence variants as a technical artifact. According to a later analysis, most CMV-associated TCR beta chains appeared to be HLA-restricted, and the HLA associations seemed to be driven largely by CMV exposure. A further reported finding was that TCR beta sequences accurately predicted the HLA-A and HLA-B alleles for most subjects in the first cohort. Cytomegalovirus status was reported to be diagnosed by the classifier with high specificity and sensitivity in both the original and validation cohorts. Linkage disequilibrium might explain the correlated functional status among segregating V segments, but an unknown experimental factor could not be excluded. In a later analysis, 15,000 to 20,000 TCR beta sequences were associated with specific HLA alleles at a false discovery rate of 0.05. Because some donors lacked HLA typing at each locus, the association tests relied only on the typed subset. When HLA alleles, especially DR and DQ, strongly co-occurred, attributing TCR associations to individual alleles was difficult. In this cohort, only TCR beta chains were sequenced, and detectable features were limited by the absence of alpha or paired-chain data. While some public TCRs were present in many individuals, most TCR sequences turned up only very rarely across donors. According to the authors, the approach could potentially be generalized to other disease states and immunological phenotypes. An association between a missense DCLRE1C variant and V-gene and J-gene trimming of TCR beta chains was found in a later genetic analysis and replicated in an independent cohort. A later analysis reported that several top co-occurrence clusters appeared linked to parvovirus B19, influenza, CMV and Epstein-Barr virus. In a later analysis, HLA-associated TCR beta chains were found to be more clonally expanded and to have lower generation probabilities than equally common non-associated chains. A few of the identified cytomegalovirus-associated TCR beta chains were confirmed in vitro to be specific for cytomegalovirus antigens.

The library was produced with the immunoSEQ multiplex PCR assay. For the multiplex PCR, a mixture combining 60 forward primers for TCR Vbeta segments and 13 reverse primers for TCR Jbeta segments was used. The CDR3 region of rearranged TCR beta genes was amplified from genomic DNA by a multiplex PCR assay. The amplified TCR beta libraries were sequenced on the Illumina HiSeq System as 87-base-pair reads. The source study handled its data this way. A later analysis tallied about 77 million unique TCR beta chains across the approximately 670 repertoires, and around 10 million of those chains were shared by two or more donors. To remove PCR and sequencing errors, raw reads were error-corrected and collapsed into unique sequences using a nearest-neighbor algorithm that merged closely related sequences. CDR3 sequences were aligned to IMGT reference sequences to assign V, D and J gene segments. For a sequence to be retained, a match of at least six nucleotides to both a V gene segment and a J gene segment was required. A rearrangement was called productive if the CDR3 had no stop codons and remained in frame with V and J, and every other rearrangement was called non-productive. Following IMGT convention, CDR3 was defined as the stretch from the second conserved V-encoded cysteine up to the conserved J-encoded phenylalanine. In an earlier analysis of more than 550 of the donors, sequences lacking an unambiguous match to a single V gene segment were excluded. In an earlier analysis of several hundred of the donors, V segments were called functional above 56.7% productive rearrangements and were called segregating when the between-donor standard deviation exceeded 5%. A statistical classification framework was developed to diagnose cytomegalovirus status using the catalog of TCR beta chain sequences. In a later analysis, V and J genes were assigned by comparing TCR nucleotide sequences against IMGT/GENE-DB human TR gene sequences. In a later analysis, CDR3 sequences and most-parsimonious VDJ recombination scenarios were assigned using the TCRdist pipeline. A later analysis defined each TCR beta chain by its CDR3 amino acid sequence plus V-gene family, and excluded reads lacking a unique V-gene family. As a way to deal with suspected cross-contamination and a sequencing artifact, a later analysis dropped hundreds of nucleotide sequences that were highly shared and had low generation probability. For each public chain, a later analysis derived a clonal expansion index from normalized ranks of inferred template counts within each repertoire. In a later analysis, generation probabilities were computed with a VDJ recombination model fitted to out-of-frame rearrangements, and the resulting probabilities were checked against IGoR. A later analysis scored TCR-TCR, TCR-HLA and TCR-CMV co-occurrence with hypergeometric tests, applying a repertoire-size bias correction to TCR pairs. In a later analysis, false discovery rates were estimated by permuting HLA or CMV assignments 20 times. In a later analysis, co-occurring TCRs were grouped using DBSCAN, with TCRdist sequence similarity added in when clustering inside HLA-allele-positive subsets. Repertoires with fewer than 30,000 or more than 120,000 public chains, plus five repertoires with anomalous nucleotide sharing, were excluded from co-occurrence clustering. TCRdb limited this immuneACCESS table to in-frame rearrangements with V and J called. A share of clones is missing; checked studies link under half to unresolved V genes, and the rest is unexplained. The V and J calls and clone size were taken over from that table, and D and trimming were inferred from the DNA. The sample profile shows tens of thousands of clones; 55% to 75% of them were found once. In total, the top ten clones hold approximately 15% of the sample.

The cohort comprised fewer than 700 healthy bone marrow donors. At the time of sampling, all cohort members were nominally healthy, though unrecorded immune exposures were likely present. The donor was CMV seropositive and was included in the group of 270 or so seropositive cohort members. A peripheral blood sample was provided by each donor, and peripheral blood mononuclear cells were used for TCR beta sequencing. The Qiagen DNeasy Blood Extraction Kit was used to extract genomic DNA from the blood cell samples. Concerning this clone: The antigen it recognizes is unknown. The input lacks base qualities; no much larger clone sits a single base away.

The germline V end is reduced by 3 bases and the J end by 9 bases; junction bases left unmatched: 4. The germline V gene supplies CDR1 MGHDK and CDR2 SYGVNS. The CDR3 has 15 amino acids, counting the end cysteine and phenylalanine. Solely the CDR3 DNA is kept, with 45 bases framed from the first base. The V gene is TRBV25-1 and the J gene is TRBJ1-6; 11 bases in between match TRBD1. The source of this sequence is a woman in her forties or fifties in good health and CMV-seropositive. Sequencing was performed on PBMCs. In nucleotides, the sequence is TGTGCCAGCAGTGATGGACAGGGGGCTAGTTCACCCCTCCACTTT. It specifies CASSDGQGASSPLHF. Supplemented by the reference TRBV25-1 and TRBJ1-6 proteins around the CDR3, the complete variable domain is EADIYQTPRYLVIGTGKKITLECSQTMGHDKMYWYQQDPGMELHLIHYSYGVNSTEKGDLSSESTVSRIRTEHFPLTLESARPSHTSQYLCASSDGQGASSPLHFGNGTRLTVT.